One and the same sample provided the 11 T cell receptor beta chains below, sequenced in a study of Graves' ophthalmopathy and Graves' hyperthyroidism. Amplified TCR beta CDR3 regions were obtained using RNA transcripts as template. An opening RT-PCR round employed HTBI primers and preceded a second-round multiplex PCR. TCRdb passed the multiplex PCR reads through MiXCR, listing each CDR3 protein once. The data hold 500,000 to 600,000 distinct CDR3 sequences, with under 45% observed a single time. Sequencing was carried out using peripheral blood or thyroid tissue (not recorded which). The receptors stem from an adult man with Graves' hyperthyroidism.

This clonotype has just one count. This may be a read error: a much more frequent sequence differs by one nucleotide. The CDR3 DNA sequence: TGTGCCACCAGTTACGGGACAGGGACCCGAAACTATGGCTACACCTTC. Translated: CATSYGTGTRNYGYTF. This sequence joins TRBV24-1 and TRBJ1-2; the match to TRBD1 covers 9 bases. The CDR3 consists of 16 residues. From germline, CDR1 is KGHDR and CDR2 SFDVKD. V shed 6 bases and J 2 bases; nucleotides not matched to a gene: 9.

This clonotype has only one observation. This chain connects TRBV20-1 to TRBJ1-1, with D hard to call. Germline V gene sequence: CDR1 DFQATT, CDR2 SNEGSKA (reference sequence). The CDR3 extends over 16 amino acids. Trimming cost V 1 base and J 1 base, with 16 bases left between them. CDR3 amino acids: CSARVGGIGWNTEAFF. Written as DNA, the CDR3 is TGCAGTGCTAGAGTGGGAGGGATCGGCTGGAACACTGAAGCTTTCTTT.

This clonotype occurred many times. The rearrangement joins TRBV27 to TRBJ1-2; 9 positions agree with TRBD1. The CDR3 totals 15 residues. Germline CDR1 is MNHEY and CDR2 is SMNVEV (reference sequence). After removal of 3 bases from V and 7 bases from J, the junction contained 9 bases not matched to a gene. This chain's CDR3 is CASSFKGQGVGGYTF. Here the CDR3 DNA reads TGTGCCAGCAGTTTCAAGGGACAGGGAGTAGGTGGCTACACCTTC.

The chain recombines TRBV5-1 with TRBJ2-7; TRBD2 agrees at 9 bases. The V segment lost 3 bases and the J segment 4 bases; nucleotides outside the gene matches: 8. Germline V lookup: CDR1 SGHRS, CDR2 YFSETQ. This CDR3 region has 15 residues. The CDR3 DNA follows: TGCGCCAGCAGCTCGAGCGGGGGGCCGCAGTACGAGCAGTACTTC. The encoded protein is CASSSSGGPQYEQYF.

This clonotype was counted at least ten times. The rearrangement uses TRBV7-2 and TRBJ2-7; D remains unclear. The germline V gene encodes CDR1 SGHTA and CDR2 FQGNSA. This CDR3 comprises 16 residues. Trimming shortened V by 2 bases and J by 6 bases, and 20 bases separated the two germline ends. The CDR3 reads CASSLPGTLPLLEQYF. CDR3 in DNA: TGTGCCAGCAGCTTACCGGGCACCCTTCCCCTACTCGAGCAGTACTTC.

The V gene is TRBV7-9, the J gene TRBJ1-2; TRBD1 matches at 9 bases. The V gene's germline CDR1 is SEHNR and CDR2 FQNEAQ (reference sequence). V lost 7 bases, J lost 4 bases, and 7 bases stayed unmatched. CDR3 length equals 14 residues. CDR3 coding DNA: TGTGCCAGCACTCCGGGACAGGGATGCTATGGCTACACCTTC. It yields the protein CASTPGQGCYGYTF.

There are many counts of this clonotype. The chain carries TRBV12-3 or TRBV12-4 and TRBJ1-2; 9 bases line up with TRBD1. The V gene end was trimmed by 6 bases and the J gene end by 2 bases; junction bases not matched to a gene: 4. The CDR3 spans 14 residues. The CDR3 DNA sequence: TGTGCCAGCAGCCCCGGGACAGGGAACTATGGCTACACCTTC. Its translation is CASSPGTGNYGYTF.

The chain links TRBV20-1 to TRBJ2-2; 7 bases are shared with TRBD1. The germline V gene has CDR1 DFQATT and CDR2 SNEGSKA (reference sequence). The CDR3 totals 11 residues. The ends lost 3 bases at V and 9 bases at J; junction bases unmatched: 1. CDR3 in DNA: TGCAGTGCTAGGGACAGGAGGGAGCTGTTTTTT. Translated, it gives CSARDRRELFF.

V gene TRBV29-1 combines with J gene TRBJ2-1; the match to TRBD2 covers 7 bases. This CDR3 comprises 13 residues. Germline loops: CDR1 SQVTM, CDR2 ANQGSEA. The V segment lost 2 bases and the J segment 6 bases; nucleotides outside the gene matches: 4. The CDR3 sequence is CSVERTRGNEQFF. In nucleotides, the CDR3 is TGCAGCGTTGAAAGGACTAGAGGCAATGAGCAGTTCTTC.

This clonotype appeared many times. The chain couples TRBV9 to TRBJ1-1, with 7 nucleotides matching TRBD1. The CDR3 runs to 17 residues. Trimming took 0 bases from V and 1 from J; bases not matched to a gene: 9. Germline CDR1 and CDR2: SGDLS and YYNGEE. The CDR3 DNA reads as TGTGCCAGCAGCGTAGCCCCATCGACAGGGCGGAACACTGAAGCTTTCTTT. Protein product: CASSVAPSTGRNTEAFF.

The chain combines TRBV20-1 with TRBJ1-2, with TRBD1 matching 9 bases. Germline CDR1 and CDR2: DFQATT and SNEGSKA (reference sequence). The CDR3 is made up of 16 amino acids. Losses at the gene ends were 0 bases for V and 5 bases for J; bases not matched to a gene: 10. The CDR3 nucleotides are TGCAGTGCTAGAGATCCGGGACAGGGCCTAACTTATGGCTACACCTTC. Protein: CSARDPGQGLTYGYTF.